This T cell receptor (beta chain) is drawn from a study of beta chain features in type 1 diabetes. Across the whole study: Analysis included under 120,000,000 sorted cells drawn from all samples.

CDR1 and CDR2 (germline): SGHRS, YFSETQ. V lost 2 bases and J 8 bases, leaving 17 bases between the germline ends. CDR3 size: 15 residues. Study-wide findings and caveats: Type 1 diabetes patients showed a moderate but significant shortening of TCRB CDR3s in all four CD4+ subsets. Sampled from patients, naive, central memory and Treg TCRB repertoires appeared more similar than those sampled from healthy donors. Insertion counts at VDJ junctions were lower in type 1 diabetes patients, who also showed more deletions there.

The investigators reverse transcribed all of the isolated RNA, so they sequenced expressed TCRB transcripts. Naive, central memory and regulatory T cell samples averaged approximately 3.6 million immunoSEQ reads each. The data were produced by immunoSEQ multiplex PCR, yet TCRdb's version contains in-frame clones alone and is incomplete. There are about 660,000 clones in the sample; about 14% occur only once, and roughly 0.04% lies in the top ten. This clone was counted only a few times. Its antigen remains unknown. This TCR was sampled from a man in his late teens or twenties with type 1 diabetes. Material: naive CD4+ T cells from blood. The genes are TRBV5-1 and TRBJ2-1; D is perhaps TRBD2 (6 bases). This chain's CDR3 is CASSLGRAGFDEQFF. CDR3 DNA: TGCGCCAGCAGCTTAGGGCGCGCGGGGTTCGATGAGCAGTTCTTC.